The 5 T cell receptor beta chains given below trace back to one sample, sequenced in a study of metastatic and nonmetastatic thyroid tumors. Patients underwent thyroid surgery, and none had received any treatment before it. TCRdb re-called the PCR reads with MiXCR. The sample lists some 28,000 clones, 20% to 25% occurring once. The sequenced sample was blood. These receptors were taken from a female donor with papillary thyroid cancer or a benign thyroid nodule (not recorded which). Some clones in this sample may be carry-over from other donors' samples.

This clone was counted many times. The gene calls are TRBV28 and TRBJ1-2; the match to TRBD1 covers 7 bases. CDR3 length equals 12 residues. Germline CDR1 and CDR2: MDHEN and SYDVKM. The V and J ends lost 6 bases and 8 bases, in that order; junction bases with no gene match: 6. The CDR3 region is CASSEGALGYTF. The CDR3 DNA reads TGTGCCAGCAGCGAGGGGGCATTGGGCTACACCTTC.

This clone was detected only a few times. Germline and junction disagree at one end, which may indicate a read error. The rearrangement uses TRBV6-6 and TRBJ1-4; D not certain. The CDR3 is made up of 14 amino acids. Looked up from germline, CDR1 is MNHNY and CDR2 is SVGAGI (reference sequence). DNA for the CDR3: TGTGGCAGCAGTTACTCACAGATAAATGAAAAACCGTTTTTT. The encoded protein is CGSSYSQINEKPFF.

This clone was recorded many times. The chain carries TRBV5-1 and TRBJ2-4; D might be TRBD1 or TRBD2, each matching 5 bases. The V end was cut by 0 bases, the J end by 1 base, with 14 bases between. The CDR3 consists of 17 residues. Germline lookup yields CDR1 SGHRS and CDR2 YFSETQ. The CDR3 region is CASSLVMSWGAKNIQYF. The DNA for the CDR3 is TGCGCCAGCAGCTTGGTTATGAGTTGGGGGGCCAAAAACATTCAGTACTTC.

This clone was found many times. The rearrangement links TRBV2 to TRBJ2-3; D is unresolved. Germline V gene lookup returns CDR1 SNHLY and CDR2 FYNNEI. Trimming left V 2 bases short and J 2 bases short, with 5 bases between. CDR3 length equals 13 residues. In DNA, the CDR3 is TGTGCCAGCAGTGAAAGGTACACAGATACGCAGTATTTT. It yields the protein CASSERYTDTQYF.

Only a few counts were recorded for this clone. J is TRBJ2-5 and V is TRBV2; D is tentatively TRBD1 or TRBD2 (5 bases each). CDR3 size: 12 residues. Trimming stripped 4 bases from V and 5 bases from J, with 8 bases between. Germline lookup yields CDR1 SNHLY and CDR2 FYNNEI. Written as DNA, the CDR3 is TGTGCCAGCAGTGTAGAGGGGGAGACCCAGTACTTC. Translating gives CASSVEGETQYF.